This T cell receptor (beta chain) was recovered during a study of graft-versus-host responses after intestinal transplantation (dated by TCRdb to about 2021). Study-wide context: The transplants that recipients received were multivisceral, liver-intestinal, or isolated intestinal. Anti-thymocyte globulin induction was given to all recipients, followed by maintenance tacrolimus and steroids for roughly 3 years. Graft-versus-host and host-versus-graft alloreactive T cell clones were tracked in the graft, circulation and bone marrow after intestinal transplantation using bulk TCR-beta CDR3 sequencing. To identify alloreactive clones, pre-transplant mixed lymphocyte reaction products were sequenced and compared with unstimulated pre-transplant donor and recipient T cells. Of the 20 to 25 intestinal transplant recipients enrolled in the cohort, one of whom was a retransplant, a few patients without pretransplant specimens were excluded. Donor T cell macrochimerism was defined as a peak of at least 4% donor T cells among recipient peripheral blood mononuclear cells. Rather than going through the commercial service, samples from three later patients were sequenced in-house on an Illumina MiSeq and processed with MiXCR. Broad study findings and their caveats: Early after transplant, peak levels of circulating GvH clones were found to be associated with declines in HvG clones. The relatively low number and heterogeneity of intestinal transplant patients limited the conclusions. High GvH to HvG T cell clonal ratios were observed in the allografts of patients with donor T cell macrochimerism. GvH clones were found in recipient bone marrow, and some of the GvH clones appeared earlier in ileal mucosa or blood, which is consistent with an intestinal mucosal origin.

The library relied on the immunoSEQ multiplex PCR assay. For most patients, genomic DNA was isolated with the Qiagen DNeasy Blood and Tissue Kit and sent frozen to Adaptive Biotechnologies for TCR sequencing. High-throughput TCR-beta CDR3 sequencing of genomic DNA from most patients was performed by Adaptive Biotechnologies. In the authors' own workflow: Adaptive's ImmunoSEQ software supplied the TCR sequencing data for 15 to 20 patients, while MiXCR and VDJtools were used to process three other patients. To correct CD4 versus CD8 sorting errors, any sequence found in both subsets at a frequency ratio below 5:1 was removed. CDR3 nucleotide sequences shared between donor and recipient were removed because the origin of such sequences could not be assigned. Alloreactive clones required at least 2-fold expansion over unstimulated cells and minimum CFSE-low frequency of 0.002% (template counts) or 0.001% (read counts). Mappable clones were those detected in sequenced pre-transplant spleen, lymph node, or MLR CFSE-low populations of the donor or recipient. Cumulative frequency of alloreactive clones was calculated as a percentage of all sequences weighted by copy number. As stored in TCRdb, this immuneACCESS dataset retains in-frame rearrangements with V and J assigned. A fraction of the clones does not appear; measured against another copy, unresolved V genes explain less than half of the discrepancy, and the remainder lacks a known reason. The V and J calls and clone size were taken over from that table, and D and trimming were inferred from the DNA. Counted in this sample were under 85,000 clones; roughly 94% of them appeared once. The ten largest account for around 0.57% of the sample.

Read against the paper, the sample's time point label means: cells obtained before transplantation from donor or recipient. CD3+CD4+ and CD3+CD8+ populations were FACS-sorted from unstimulated pre-transplant donor and recipient cells taken from spleen or lymph nodes. From the cysteine up to the phenylalanine, the CDR3 has a length of 15 residues. Only the CDR3 region is kept as DNA, spanning 45 bases read in frame from base 1. CDR1 and CDR2 are read off the germline V gene (reference sequence) as MNHEY and SMNVEV. The V end loses 5 bases and the J end loses 1 base, and a stretch of 14 bases separates them. As to this clone: Its target antigen remains unknown. Base qualities are not recorded, but no much larger clone differs from it by a single base.

The receptor was isolated from a human donor who received an intestinal transplant. Rearrangement joined TRBV27 to TRBJ2-5, with the D gene not clear enough to name. The material sequenced was unstimulated CD8+ T cells sorted from spleen or lymph node cells, taken before intestinal transplant. The DNA reads TGTGCCAGCAGTCCTAACTCATTCTTCCAAGAGACCCAGTACTTC. It translates as CASSPNSFFQETQYF.